This entry concerns a single T cell receptor (beta chain). It lacks a known antigen. No much larger clone exists at a distance of one base, and base qualities are not known. The sample contains more than one DNA sequence encoding this CDR3. CDR1 SGHRS and CDR2 YFSETQ are derived from the germline V gene. Trimming accounts for 0 bases at V and 3 bases at J, while the number of junction bases matched to no gene is 0. Inclusive of the bounding cysteine and phenylalanine, the CDR3 is 16 residues long. Left in the record is the CDR3 DNA by itself, 48 bases read in frame from the first base. Donors were healthy HIV-negative adults with no recently reported acute infections or vaccinations. Only Caucasian adults living in Nashville, Tennessee, USA were represented among the donors. CD4+ T cells were enriched through magnetic negative selection, after which naive cells were positively selected on CD45RA and the remaining negative fraction served as the memory subset. After blood collection by leukapheresis, PBMCs were isolated using Ficoll-Histopaque density gradient centrifugation and then cryopreserved in the vapor phase of liquid nitrogen. Analytical flow cytometry was used to check the purity and quantity of every magnetically sorted T cell population. From each sorted fraction, genomic DNA was isolated and quantified by UV absorbance on a Nanodrop 2000c.

The sample originates from a study of shared clonotypes between healthy human individuals (dated by TCRdb to between 2020 and 2021). Some background on the complete study: Three men and two women, aged 18 to 49 years, made up the cohort. For each donor, three plates each were used for CD4 naive and CD4 memory, two plates were used for CD8 naive, and one plate was used for CD8 memory. To estimate repertoire size and how much clonotypes are shared between individuals, the study performed deep sequencing of blood TCR repertoires from a few healthy adults. Libraries were prepared and TCR repertoires were sequenced by different laboratories using diverse techniques, in order to increase sequencing depth and limit assay-specific biases. Between about 0.94 and 8.9 billion PBMCs per donor were obtained by leukapheresis. Findings and caveats that apply to the study as a whole: Pairwise subsampling led to the expectation that sequencing depth would affect the degree of clonotype sharing among donors. Across several donors, roughly 5.4% of naive CD4, more than 3% of naive CD8, under 2.5% of memory CD4, and 0.3% to 0.45% of memory CD8 clonotypes were shared. Compared with non-shared clonotypes, the clonotypes found in all four sorted-subset donors had higher generation probabilities. Because the study included a small number of donors, the genetic and exposure-history diversity represented was limited. Only blood was sampled, and tissue TCR repertoires likely differ from those in blood. Rarefaction of sorted-subset datasets indicated incomplete sequencing despite the large sequencing depth. Naive subsets generally had larger estimated clonotype richness than memory subsets.

Using the deep immunoSEQ assay, multiplex PCR amplified TCR CDR3 regions from genomic DNA. Extracted genomic DNA from each cell subset was distributed evenly across all wells of several immunoSEQ 96-well plates, and each plate was treated as a replicate. Each replicate PCR for sorted subsets received roughly 0.2 ug genomic DNA, equal to tens of thousands of T cell genomes. The purified libraries were quantified using a Qubit 3.0 fluorometer, sized with a Bioanalyzer 2100, and then quantified again using the KAPA Library Quantification kit. Every immunoSEQ 96-well plate was sequenced on a separate single-read 150-cycle Illumina NextSeq 550 flow cell. As for how the authors treated the data: Because the immunoSEQ output held only junctional sequences and lacked quality scores, the filtering could not match the filtering applied to full-length reads. To assign V/J genes and CDR3, sequences were annotated against IMGT germline references using PyIR, a Python wrapper for IgBLAST v1.9. Reads were filtered out if the reads had weak V/J assignments (E-value above 1e-6), no CDR3, stop codons, out-of-frame junctions, or ambiguous translated residues. V3J clonotypes were defined as sequences sharing the same inferred V gene, J gene, and CDR3 amino acid sequence. Percentage overlap between repertoires was calculated by dividing the number of shared unique clonotypes by the size of the smaller repertoire. Repertoire richness was assessed with RTK rarefaction, the Chao1 estimator, and Recon v2.1 estimates of unobserved clonotypes. For all TCRbeta clonotypes obtained by the gDNA method from several donors, generation probabilities were computed with OLGA. Not all clones reach the TCRdb copy of this immuneACCESS table, which keeps in-frame sequences only. Checked studies attribute under half of the gap to unresolved V genes and leave the rest unexplained. V, J and clone size were drawn from that table, and D and trimming were deduced from the DNA. The sample includes over 400,000 clones, with 95% to 97% observed a single time. The ten top clones hold about 0.06% of the sample.

Recombination joined TRBV5-1 with TRBJ2-3; 14 central bases correspond to TRBD2. Sequencing was carried out using naive CD4+ T cells sorted from blood. In the paper's terms, the cell subset or site label means: CD45RA+ positively selected. This receptor was obtained from a woman in her thirties in good health. The CDR3 is CASSLGLAGGTDTQYF. Here is the DNA: TGCGCCAGCAGCTTGGGACTAGCGGGAGGGACAGATACGCAGTATTTT.